This T cell receptor (beta chain) was recorded in a study of CD8 T cells in Susac syndrome. General study findings and limits: The study's TCR sequencing and HLA analysis covered a relatively small number of individuals, and the study acknowledged this.

Reverse transcription used roughly 0.45 to 1 ug RNA and random hexamers. Via MiXCR, TCRdb re-called the immunoSEQ multiplex PCR reads, giving one row per CDR3 protein. The sample consists of over 150,000 distinct CDR3 sequences, roughly 95% of them appearing once. About this clonotype itself: The antigen is undetermined.

Germline lookup yields CDR1 SQVTM and CDR2 ANQGSEA. The V and J ends lost 6 bases and 6 bases, in that order; junction bases with no gene match: 2. There are 11 residues in the CDR3. Sequencing was done on a sample of CD4+ T cells from PBMCs. The V gene is TRBV29-1, the J gene TRBJ1-2; TRBD1 agrees at 9 bases. This sequence originates from a human donor with Susac syndrome. CDR3 coding DNA: TGCAGCGTAACAGGGGGCGATGGCTACACCTTC. It translates to CSVTGGDGYTF. The whole variable domain, remainder taken from reference TRBV29-1 and TRBJ1-2, is SAVISQKPSRDICQRGTSLTIQCQVDSQVTMMFWYRQQPGQSLTLIATANQGSEATYESGFVIDKFPISRPNLTFSTLTVSNMSPEDSSIYLCSVTGGDGYTFGSGTRLTVV.